Presented here are 30 T cell receptor beta chains from one specimen sequenced in a study of response to subunit inactivated influenza vaccine. One entry per CDR3 protein results from TCRdb running MiXCR on the RT-PCR reads. The data contain about 540,000 distinct CDR3 sequences, approximately 24% of them singletons. These records were also assigned to another study, of T cells expressing NK-cell markers. That work adds: TCR beta libraries carry UMIs added by 5'RACE template switching.

Specimen: CD4+ T cells sorted from PBMCs, collected 11 to 12 days after vaccination. Receptors were obtained from a man in his fifties or sixties who received an inactivated influenza vaccine.

This clonotype was seen more than once but under ten times. CDR3 nucleotide sequence: TGTGCCAGCAGTGAGGGTGGGCAAACTAAAGAGACCCAGTACTTC. Translating gives CASSEGGQTKETQYF. The chain uses TRBV25-1 and TRBJ2-5; D is undetermined. V shed 3 bases and J shed 3 bases, with 14 bases lying between them. This CDR3 comprises 15 residues. Germline CDR1 reads MGHDK; CDR2 reads SYGVNS.

The V call is TRBV7-2, the J call TRBJ2-1; D is perhaps TRBD2 (5 bases). CDR3 size: 15 residues. With 2 bases removed from V and 4 bases from J, the gap between germline ends came to 12 bases. Germline V gene lookup returns CDR1 SGHTA and CDR2 FQGNSA. DNA for the CDR3: TGTGCCAGCAGCTTAAGCGGTTCCCTTTACAATGAGCAGTTCTTC. Amino acid sequence: CASSLSGSLYNEQFF. Looking up the rest from reference TRBV7-2 and TRBJ2-1 gives the full variable domain: GAGVSQSPSNKVTEKGKDVELRCDPISGHTALYWYRQSLGQGLEFLIYFQGNSAPDKSGLPSDRFSAERTGGSVSTLTIQRTQQEDSAVYLCASSLSGSLYNEQFFGPGTRLTVL.

Notes on this clonotype: A junction boundary mismatches the germline segment, possibly from a read error. The chain is built from TRBV27 and TRBJ2-4, with TRBD1 matching over 8 bases. The germline CDR1 and CDR2 sequences are MNHEY and SMNVEV (reference sequence). The CDR3 loop spans 16 amino acids. This chain's CDR3 is CSSSTLQTGAVGIQYF. CDR3 nucleotide sequence: TGTTCCAGCAGTACCCTCCAGACAGGGGCGGTAGGCATTCAGTACTTC.

This clonotype was counted at least ten times. The CDR3 DNA sequence: TGTGCCAGCAGTTACACGCGGGACCAGAGGTCACAGTTCTTC. Translated, it gives CASSYTRDQRSQFF. The V gene is TRBV6-5, the J gene TRBJ2-1, with D perhaps matching TRBD2 (6 bases). Germline assignment: CDR1 MNHEY and CDR2 SVGAGI. The CDR3 is 14 amino acids. Trimming left V 2 bases short and J 13 bases short, with 18 bases between.

This clonotype was seen just once. CDR3 sequence: CASSYALGQGGTGELFF. The CDR3 DNA follows: TGTGCCAGCAGTTACGCGCTGGGACAGGGTGGAACCGGGGAGCTGTTTTTT. The chain recombines TRBV6-5 with TRBJ2-2, with 9 bases identical to TRBD1. From germline, CDR1 is MNHEY and CDR2 SVGAGI. The ends lost 2 bases at V and 5 bases at J; junction bases unmatched: 9. The length of the CDR3 is 17 residues.

The rearrangement joins TRBV20-1 to TRBJ2-6; no clear D. From germline, CDR1 is DFQATT and CDR2 SNEGSKA (reference sequence). This CDR3 is built from 13 residues. V dropped 7 bases and J dropped 0 bases, with 7 bases sitting between them. This chain's CDR3 is CSGFRSGANVLTF. The CDR3 DNA is TGCAGTGGGTTCCGCTCTGGGGCCAACGTCCTGACTTTC.

This clonotype showed up just a few times. As DNA, the CDR3 is TGTGCCAGCAGCTTAGTGGAAGGGGGTGGTTACGAGCAGTACTTC. The encoded protein is CASSLVEGGGYEQYF. The rearrangement uses TRBV7-2 and TRBJ2-7; possibly TRBD1 for D (6 bases). The V gene lost 1 base and the J gene lost 4 bases, with 14 bases spanning the gap. CDR1 and CDR2 from the germline V gene are SGHTA and FQGNSA. There are 15 residues in the CDR3.

The V gene is TRBV6-5, the J gene TRBJ2-5, with 10 bases that match TRBD2. Germline CDR1 and CDR2: MNHEY and SVGAGI. With V trimmed by 2 bases and J by 0 bases, 9 bases remained unmatched. The CDR3 contains 18 residues. CDR3 nucleotide sequence: TGTGCCAGCAGTTACCGGCTAGCGGGGGCCACATACCAAGAGACCCAGTACTTC. Its protein product is CASSYRLAGATYQETQYF.

This clonotype was picked up a small number of times. This chain joins TRBV5-1 and TRBJ2-5; D may match TRBD1 or TRBD2 (5 bases each). The germline CDR1 and CDR2 sequences are SGHRS and YFSETQ. The ends were cut back, 4 bases at V and 1 base at J, with 11 bases in the middle. The CDR3 runs to 14 residues. The CDR3 sequence is CASSPEGTQETQYF. The CDR3 DNA reads as TGCGCCAGCAGCCCTGAGGGGACCCAAGAGACCCAGTACTTC.

A few counts support this clonotype. The chain recombines TRBV11-2 with TRBJ2-2; D perhaps matches TRBD1 (5 bases). Trimming stripped 1 base from V and 4 bases from J, with 13 bases between. CDR1 is SGHAT, CDR2 FQNNGV, per germline. The CDR3 has 16 amino acids. The CDR3 DNA reads as TGTGCCAGCAGCTTAGTTCAGGGAAGTGCCACCGGGGAGCTGTTTTTT. Encoded protein: CASSLVQGSATGELFF. Full variable domain (outside the CDR3, taken from reference TRBV11-2 and TRBJ2-2): EAGVAQSPRYKIIEKRQSVAFWCNPISGHATLYWYQQILGQGPKLLIQFQNNGVVDDSQLPKDRFSAERLKGVDSTLKIQPAKLEDSAVYLCASSLVQGSATGELFFGEGSRLTVL.

This clonotype was observed a few times. This chain connects TRBV2 to TRBJ2-1; TRBD2 matches at 10 bases. Unmatched junction bases numbered 8, after V lost 2 bases and J lost 7 bases. This CDR3 has 16 amino acids. The germline V gene has CDR1 SNHLY and CDR2 FYNNEI. The CDR3 is CASSELLAGVGNEQFF. As DNA, the CDR3 is TGTGCCAGCAGTGAACTGCTAGCGGGAGTCGGTAATGAGCAGTTCTTC.

Notes on this clonotype: An end of the junction does not agree with germline; a read error may underlie this. The genes are TRBV2 and TRBJ2-3; 10 bases are a match to TRBD2. This CDR3 contains 13 residues. Germline CDR1 is SNHLY and CDR2 is FYNNEI. The chain's CDR3 is CASSAVASGGNDF. In DNA, the CDR3 is TGTGCCAGCAGTGCCGTTGCTAGCGGGGGCAATGACTTT.

This clonotype has only a few counts. V is TRBV6-2 or TRBV6-3 and J is TRBJ2-3, with D perhaps matching TRBD1 or TRBD2 (5 bases each). The CDR3 runs 17 residues. V lost 4 bases to trimming and J lost 4 bases, with 21 bases between them. The V gene's germline CDR1 is MNHEY and CDR2 SVGEGT. In nucleotides, the CDR3 is TGTGCCAGCAGTTGGACTCCGGGACCTCGTTATCCAGATACGCAGTATTTT. It translates to CASSWTPGPRYPDTQYF.

This sequence joins TRBV5-4 and TRBJ2-7; a possible D gene is TRBD1 (5 bases). Germline values: CDR1 SGHNT, CDR2 YYREEE (reference sequence). Trimming took off 4 bases at V and 4 bases at J, with 18 bases between the two ends. The CDR3 is made up of 15 amino acids. The CDR3 region is CASSPRGQPPYEQYF. Here the CDR3 DNA reads TGTGCCAGCAGCCCCCGCGGACAACCTCCTTACGAGCAGTACTTC. The full variable domain, with the rest looked up from reference TRBV5-4 and TRBJ2-7, is ETGVTQSPTHLIKTRGQQVTLRCSSQSGHNTVSWYQQALGQGPQFIFQYYREEENGRGNFPPRFSGLQFPNYSSELNVNALELDDSALYLCASSPRGQPPYEQYFGPGTRLTVT.

This chain connects TRBV4-2 to TRBJ2-2, with 16 bases that match TRBD2. This CDR3 spans 18 amino acids. J was trimmed by 0 bases and V by 4 bases; bases with no gene match: 2. Germline V gene sequence: CDR1 LGHNA, CDR2 YNFKEQ. The CDR3 coding sequence is TGTGCCAGCAGCCCGGGGACTAGCGGGGGGGCGAACACCGGGGAGCTGTTTTTT. Translation gives CASSPGTSGGANTGELFF.

Only a few counts were recorded for this clonotype. The chain employs TRBV7-2 and TRBJ2-7; no firm D call. Germline CDR1 is SGHTA and CDR2 is FQGNSA. V lost 1 base to trimming and J lost 4 bases, with 14 bases between them. The CDR3 spans 15 residues. CDR3 sequence: CASSLGTRLAYEQYF. The CDR3 nucleotides read TGTGCCAGCAGCTTAGGGACGCGTCTGGCGTACGAGCAGTACTTC.

This clonotype was seen a few times. The rearrangement uses TRBV28 and TRBJ2-7; D is unresolved. Trimming cost V 6 bases and J 0 bases, with 15 bases left between them. Germline values: CDR1 MDHEN, CDR2 SYDVKM. The CDR3 has 15 residues. CDR3 residues: CASSIDWESSYEQYF. CDR3 DNA sequence: TGTGCCAGCAGCATAGACTGGGAAAGCTCCTACGAGCAGTACTTC.

This clonotype has a handful of counts. V gene TRBV12-3 or TRBV12-4 combines with J gene TRBJ2-1, with D uncertain. This CDR3 comprises 13 residues. V shed 3 bases and J shed 5 bases, with 8 bases lying between them. The CDR3 nucleotides read TGTGCCAGCAGTTTTAGCCGAAACAATGAGCAGTTCTTC. It is translated as CASSFSRNNEQFF.

This clonotype was counted only a few times. The chain uses TRBV7-2 and TRBJ1-4; 7 bases are a match to TRBD1. The CDR3 covers 15 residues. The trim removed 4 bases at V and 9 bases at J, leaving 11 bases unmatched. Germline lookup yields CDR1 SGHTA and CDR2 FQGNSA. CDR3 nucleotides: TGTGCCAGCAGCTCAGACAGGGTGGGCGGTCAAAAACTGTTTTTT. This translates into CASSSDRVGGQKLFF.

V is TRBV6-2 or TRBV6-3 and J is TRBJ1-1, with no clear D. V was cut by 3 bases and J by 0 bases, with 14 bases left in between. Germline assignment: CDR1 MNHEY and CDR2 SVGEGT. The CDR3 spans 16 residues. The CDR3 is CASSYKGGSVNTEAFF. CDR3 sequence (DNA): TGTGCCAGCAGTTATAAAGGTGGGTCGGTGAACACTGAAGCTTTCTTT.

This clonotype was detected a few times. V and J are TRBV10-3 and TRBJ2-7, with 8 bases matching TRBD2. With V trimmed by 1 base and J by 6 bases, 8 bases remained unmatched. Germline V CDR1 and CDR2: ENHRY, SYGVKD. The CDR3 has 15 amino acids. DNA of the CDR3: TGTGCCATCAGTGAGTTAGCGGGAAATTCGGGCGAGCAGTACTTC. Translation: CAISELAGNSGEQYF.

Worth noting for this clonotype: Relative to the germline gene, one junction end is altered; a read error may explain this. J is TRBJ2-7 and V is TRBV4-2; a weak D match, TRBD2 (6 bases). Germline V gene sequence: CDR1 LGHNA, CDR2 YNFKEQ. The CDR3 contains 15 residues. The CDR3 DNA sequence: TGTGCCAGCAGCCAAGATCAAGCGGGCTCCTACGGGCAGTACTTC. Its protein is CASSQDQAGSYGQYF.

This clonotype was detected only a few times. V is TRBV9 and J is TRBJ2-1, with a weak D call TRBD2 (5 bases). Germline CDR1 and CDR2: SGDLS and YYNGEE. Trimming took 0 bases from V and 8 from J, leaving 21 bases between them. The CDR3 has 17 residues. The CDR3 sequence is CASSVVGATPGIDEQFF. DNA for the CDR3: TGTGCCAGCAGCGTAGTGGGTGCTACCCCGGGGATCGATGAGCAGTTCTTC.

This clonotype has only a few counts. This chain joins TRBV2 and TRBJ2-5; TRBD1 matches 9 bases. Germline CDR1 SNHLY, CDR2 FYNNEI. The J segment lost 3 bases and the V segment lost 7 bases, leaving 6 bases of the junction unmatched. This CDR3 comprises 14 residues. CDR3 protein: CASTLQGAEETQYF. The CDR3 DNA is TGTGCCAGCACCCTACAGGGGGCGGAAGAGACCCAGTACTTC.

This chain connects TRBV5-1 to TRBJ2-1; D possibly matches TRBD1 or TRBD2 (6 bases each). The V end was cut by 0 bases, the J end by 9 bases, with 16 bases between. This CDR3 comprises 15 residues. Germline CDR1 and CDR2: SGHRS and YFSETQ. This CDR3 is CASSLGGGSLGEQFF. CDR3 coding DNA: TGCGCCAGCAGCTTGGGAGGGGGGTCCCTAGGTGAGCAGTTCTTC.

This clonotype was recorded many times. The chain combines TRBV12-3 or TRBV12-4 with TRBJ2-5; 12 bases map to TRBD2. Trimming took 3 bases from V and 5 from J; bases not matched to a gene: 4. CDR3 length equals 15 residues. CDR3 nucleotide sequence: TGTGCCAGCAGTTTCCCCGGGACTAGCGGGGAGACCCAGTACTTC. Translating it yields CASSFPGTSGETQYF.

This clonotype occurred a few times. J is TRBJ1-1 and V is TRBV20-1; 9 bases align to TRBD1. Germline V gene sequence: CDR1 DFQATT, CDR2 SNEGSKA (reference sequence). With 3 bases clipped from V and 3 bases from J, the junction kept 2 bases outside the gene matches. This CDR3 is 13 amino acids long. The CDR3 sequence: CSASRQGDTEAFF. The DNA of the CDR3 is TGCAGTGCTAGTCGACAGGGGGACACTGAAGCTTTCTTT.

This clonotype occurred a few times. The genes are TRBV4-2 and TRBJ2-7; 10 nucleotides agree with TRBD2. The CDR3 has 16 amino acids. The germline gives CDR1 LGHNA, CDR2 YNFKEQ. V shed 3 bases, J shed 4 bases, and the junction held 9 bases outside the gene matches. The CDR3 spells CASSQAGTSAGYEQYF. The CDR3 coding sequence is TGTGCCAGCAGCCAGGCCGGGACTAGCGCCGGATACGAGCAGTACTTC.

This clonotype was counted a few times. This CDR3 is CSASPPAVRNQPQHF. Here the CDR3 DNA reads TGCAGTGCTAGCCCGCCAGCAGTCCGCAATCAGCCCCAGCATTTT. The V and J genes are TRBV20-1 and TRBJ1-5, with D unresolved. The CDR3 is made up of 15 amino acids. The germline V and J ends were trimmed by 3 bases and 2 bases, with 14 bases remaining between them. Germline values: CDR1 DFQATT, CDR2 SNEGSKA (reference sequence).

The chain links TRBV20-1 to TRBJ2-7; 10 positions match TRBD1. The CDR3 sequence is 13 residues long. V lost 3 bases, J lost 7 bases, and 6 bases stayed unmatched. CDR1 is DFQATT and CDR2 is SNEGSKA in the germline V gene (reference sequence). Here the CDR3 DNA reads TGCAGTGCTAGTGAGGGGACAGGGGAAGAGCAGTACTTC. Translating it yields CSASEGTGEEQYF.